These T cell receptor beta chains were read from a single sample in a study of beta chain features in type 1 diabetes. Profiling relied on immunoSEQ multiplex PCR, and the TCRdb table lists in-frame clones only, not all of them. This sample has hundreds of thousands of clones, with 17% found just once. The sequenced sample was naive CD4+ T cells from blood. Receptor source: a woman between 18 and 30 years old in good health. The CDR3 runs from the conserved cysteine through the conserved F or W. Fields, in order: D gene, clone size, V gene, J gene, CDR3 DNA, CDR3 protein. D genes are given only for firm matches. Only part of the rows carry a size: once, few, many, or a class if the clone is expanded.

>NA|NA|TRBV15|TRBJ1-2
TGTGCCACCAGTACCTCAGGGATTTATGGCTACACCTTC
CATSTSGIYGYTF
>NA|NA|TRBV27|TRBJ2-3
TGTGCCAGCAGTTTGTCGGGGGTCAGCACAGATACGCAGTATTTT
CASSLSGVSTDTQYF
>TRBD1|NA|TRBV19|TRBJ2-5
TGTGCCACGGCAGGGAGACAGGGAAAAGAGACCCAGTACTTC
CATAGRQGKETQYF
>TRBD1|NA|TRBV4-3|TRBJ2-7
TGCGCCAGCAGTTGGGGACAGACGTACGAGCAGTACTTC
CASSWGQTYEQYF
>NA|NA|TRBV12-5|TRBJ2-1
TGTGCTAGTGGCCAGTATAATGAGCAGTTCTTC
CASGQYNEQFF
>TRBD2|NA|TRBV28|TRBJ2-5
TGTGCCAGCAGTTTATTAGCGGGTGAGACCCAGTACTTC
CASSLLAGETQYF
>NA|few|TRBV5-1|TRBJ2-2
TGCGCCAGCAGCTCTGGACTGTTCACCGGGGAGCTGTTTTTT
CASSSGLFTGELFF
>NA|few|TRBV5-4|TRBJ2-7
TGTGCCAGCAGCTTGGGAGAGCCCTACGAGCAGTACTTC
CASSLGEPYEQYF
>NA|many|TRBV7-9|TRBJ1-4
TGTGCCAGCAGCTTAGCAGGGGCTGAAAAACTGTTTTTT
CASSLAGAEKLFF
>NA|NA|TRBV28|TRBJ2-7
TGTGCCAGCACCCCCACCGGGGCGGACTCCTACGAGCAGTACTTC
CASTPTGADSYEQYF
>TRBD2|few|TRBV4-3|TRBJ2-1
TGCGCCAGCAGCCAAGACGGGACTAGAGGGGAGCAGTTCTTC
CASSQDGTRGEQFF
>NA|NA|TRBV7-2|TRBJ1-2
TGTGCCAGCAGCTCCCGGGGGGATACTATCTATGGCTACACCTTC
CASSSRGDTIYGYTF
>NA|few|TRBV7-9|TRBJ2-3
TGTGCCAGCAGCCCTGGTAACCCCGGGGATACGCAGTATTTT
CASSPGNPGDTQYF
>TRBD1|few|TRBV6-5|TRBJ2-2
TGTGCCAGCACCCGGGACAGTAACACCGGGGAGCTGTTTTTT
CASTRDSNTGELFF
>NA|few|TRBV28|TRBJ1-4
TGTGCCATCGGGACCACAACGGGATTTGGGGAAAAACTGTTTTTT
CAIGTTTGFGEKLFF
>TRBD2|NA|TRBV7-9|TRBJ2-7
TGTGCCAGCAGCCGGGGACTAGCGTACTCCTACGAGCAGTACTTC
CASSRGLAYSYEQYF
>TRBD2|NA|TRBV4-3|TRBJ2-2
TGCGCCAGCAGCCTACAAGTGGTTGCGGCGGGAGGGAACACCGGGGAGCTGTTTTTT
CASSLQVVAAGGNTGELFF
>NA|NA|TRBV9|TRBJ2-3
TGTGCCAGCAGCACTCGGACTGCAAGGGATACGCAGTATTTT
CASSTRTARDTQYF
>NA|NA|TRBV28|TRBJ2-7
TGTGCCAGCAGTTTGCTCGGTGGGAGTTACGAGCAGTACTTC
CASSLLGGSYEQYF
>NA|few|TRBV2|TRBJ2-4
TGTGCCAGCAGTGCCCAGGGCCGTGAAAGCATTCAGTACTTC
CASSAQGRESIQYF
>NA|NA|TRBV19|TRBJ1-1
TGTGCCAGTAGATTTCTACACGGAACCCGACACACTGAAGCTTTCTTT
CASRFLHGTRHTEAFF
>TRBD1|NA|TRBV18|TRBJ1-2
TGTGCCAGCTCACCACCCGCAGGGGGCTATGGCTACACCTTC
CASSPPAGGYGYTF
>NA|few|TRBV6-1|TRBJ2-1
TGTGCCAGCAGTGAACTTAGGACAAGCTCCTACAATGAGCAGTTCTTC
CASSELRTSSYNEQFF
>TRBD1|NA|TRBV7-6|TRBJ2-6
TGTGCCAGCTCTCTCGGACAGGGGGCTGGAAGAGGGGCCAACGTCCTGACTTTC
CASSLGQGAGRGANVLTF
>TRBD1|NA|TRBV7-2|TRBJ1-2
TGTGCCAGCAGCTTATTTCAGGGGGGAGATGGCTACACCTTC
CASSLFQGGDGYTF
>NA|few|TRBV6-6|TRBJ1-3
TGTGCCAGCAGTTACCCTCCTGTGAGCTCTGGAAACACCATATATTTT
CASSYPPVSSGNTIYF
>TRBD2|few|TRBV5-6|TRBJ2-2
TGTGCCAGCAGCTTGGTTTTAGCGGGACCGAACACCGGGGAGCTGTTTTTT
CASSLVLAGPNTGELFF
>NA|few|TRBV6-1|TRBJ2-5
TGTGCCAGCCTCTCAGAGACCCAGTACTTC
CASLSETQYF
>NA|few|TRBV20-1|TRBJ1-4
TGCAGTGCTAGGAGTAATGAAAAACTGTTTTTT
CSARSNEKLFF
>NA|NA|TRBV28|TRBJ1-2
TGTGCCAGCAGTTTTAGCACCTATGGCTACACCTTC
CASSFSTYGYTF
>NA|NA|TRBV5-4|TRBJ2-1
TGTGCCAGCAGCTTATTTGTTGGAGACAATGAGCAGTTCTTC
CASSLFVGDNEQFF
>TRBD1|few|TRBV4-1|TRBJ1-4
TGCGCCAGCAGCCAGGGGGACAGAGCAACTAATGAAAAACTGTTTTTT
CASSQGDRATNEKLFF
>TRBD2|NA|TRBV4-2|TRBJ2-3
TGTGCCAGCAGCCAACTTTCGGGAGGCAGCACAGATACGCAGTATTTT
CASSQLSGGSTDTQYF
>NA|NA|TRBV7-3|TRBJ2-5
TGTGCCAGCAGCCGTACAAACCAAGAGACCCAGTACTTC
CASSRTNQETQYF
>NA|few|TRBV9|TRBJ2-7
TGTGCCAGCACCCCCGGTCAGAGTATTATCTACGAGCAGTACTTC
CASTPGQSIIYEQYF
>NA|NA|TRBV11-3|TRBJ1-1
TGTGCCAGCAGCTTAGATCCTGGCACTGAAGCTTTCTTT
CASSLDPGTEAFF
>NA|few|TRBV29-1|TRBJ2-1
TGCAGCAAACAGCTAAACAATGAGCAGTTCTTC
CSKQLNNEQFF
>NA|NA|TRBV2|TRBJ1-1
TGTGCCAGCAGCTTACTAGGGGACATGAACACTGAAGCTTTCTTT
CASSLLGDMNTEAFF
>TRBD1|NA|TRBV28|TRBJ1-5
TGTGCCAGCAGTATGACAGGGTTCCAGCCCCAGCATTTT
CASSMTGFQPQHF
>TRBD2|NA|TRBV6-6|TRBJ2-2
TGTGCCAGCAGTTACGAAGCGGGAGCGAACACCGGGGAGCTGTTTTTT
CASSYEAGANTGELFF
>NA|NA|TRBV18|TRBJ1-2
TGTGCCAGCTCACCAGAGGAGTATGGCTACACCTTC
CASSPEEYGYTF
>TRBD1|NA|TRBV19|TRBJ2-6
TGTGCCAGTATGAGGACAGGGACGGGCTCTGGGGCCAACGTCCTGACTTTC
CASMRTGTGSGANVLTF
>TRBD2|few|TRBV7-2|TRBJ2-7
TGTGCCAGCAGCTTAGTCCATGGACTAGCGAGCTCCTACGAGCAGTACTTC
CASSLVHGLASSYEQYF
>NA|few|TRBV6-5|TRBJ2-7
TGTGCCAGCAGTTACTCTAAAGGCTACGAGCAGTACTTC
CASSYSKGYEQYF
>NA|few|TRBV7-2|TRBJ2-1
TGTGCCAGCAGCTTGAACGGGAGTGGAGATGAGCAGTTCTTC
CASSLNGSGDEQFF
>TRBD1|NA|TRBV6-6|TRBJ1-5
TGTGCCAGCAGAGACAGGGTTTGGGACAATCAGCCCCAGCATTTT
CASRDRVWDNQPQHF
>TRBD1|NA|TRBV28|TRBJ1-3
TGTGCCAGCAGTCGGGACAGCCATTTCACATTT
CASSRDSHFTF
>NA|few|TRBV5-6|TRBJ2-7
TGTGCCAGCAGCTTGCGACAGACCTACGAGCAGTACTTC
CASSLRQTYEQYF
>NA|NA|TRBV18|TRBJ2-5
TGTGCCAGCCAGGTCGGGCCCACTCAAGAGACCCAGTACTTC
CASQVGPTQETQYF
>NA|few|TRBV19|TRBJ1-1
TGTGCCAGTAGTACCTCGGGGGCGAACACTGAAGCTTTCTTT
CASSTSGANTEAFF
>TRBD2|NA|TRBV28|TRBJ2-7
TGTGCCAGCAGTTCCGGGACTAGCGGCTACTACGAGCAGTACTTC
CASSSGTSGYYEQYF
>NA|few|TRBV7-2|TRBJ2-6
TGTGCCAGCAGCCCCAATTTCTCTGGGGCCAACGTCCTGACTTTC
CASSPNFSGANVLTF
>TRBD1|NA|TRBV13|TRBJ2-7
TGTGCCAGCAGCTTACGGCAGGGGGCGATCTACGAGCAGTACTTC
CASSLRQGAIYEQYF
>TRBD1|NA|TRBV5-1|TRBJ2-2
TGCGCCAGCAGCTCGGACAGGGGGATGCGCACCGGGGAGCTGTTTTTT
CASSSDRGMRTGELFF
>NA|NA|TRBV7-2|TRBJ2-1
TGTGCCAGCAGCCGAATTCGGGACCGAAGATACAATGAGCAGTTCTTC
CASSRIRDRRYNEQFF
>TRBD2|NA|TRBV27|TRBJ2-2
TGTGCCAGCAGCCCGGGGACTAGCGGGAGGGGGGAGCTGTTTTTT
CASSPGTSGRGELFF
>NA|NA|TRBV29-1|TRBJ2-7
TGCAGCGTTGGTCGGGGCTCCTACGAGCAGTACTTC
CSVGRGSYEQYF
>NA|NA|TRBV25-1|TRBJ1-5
TGTGCCAGCAGTTACCACCGGACAGCGGGTGGTTTCCAGCATTTT
CASSYHRTAGGFQHF
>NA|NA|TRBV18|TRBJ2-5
TGTGCCAGCTCACCAGGGAGGGAGACCCAGTACTTC
CASSPGRETQYF